This TCR beta chain was captured in a study of cytomegalovirus exposure and HLA in healthy donors. The PCR ran on 60 Vbeta and 13 Jbeta primers. The method was immunoSEQ multiplex PCR; TCRdb's version includes in-frame clones alone and lacks a portion of them. The sample lists tens of thousands of clones, about 68% occurring once. Trimming removed 4 bases from V and 0 bases from J; junction bases left unmatched: 14. The CDR3 extends over 20 amino acids. Germline lookup yields CDR1 SGHDN and CDR2 FVKESK. This receptor was taken from a man aged 35 to 55 in good health and CMV-seropositive. V gene TRBV14 combines with J gene TRBJ2-1; 11 nucleotides agree with TRBD2. The source material was PBMCs. CDR3 protein: CASSPGLAGLKYRSYNEQFF. For the CDR3, the DNA is TGTGCCAGCAGCCCCGGACTAGCGGGTCTCAAATATCGCTCCTACAATGAGCAGTTCTTC.